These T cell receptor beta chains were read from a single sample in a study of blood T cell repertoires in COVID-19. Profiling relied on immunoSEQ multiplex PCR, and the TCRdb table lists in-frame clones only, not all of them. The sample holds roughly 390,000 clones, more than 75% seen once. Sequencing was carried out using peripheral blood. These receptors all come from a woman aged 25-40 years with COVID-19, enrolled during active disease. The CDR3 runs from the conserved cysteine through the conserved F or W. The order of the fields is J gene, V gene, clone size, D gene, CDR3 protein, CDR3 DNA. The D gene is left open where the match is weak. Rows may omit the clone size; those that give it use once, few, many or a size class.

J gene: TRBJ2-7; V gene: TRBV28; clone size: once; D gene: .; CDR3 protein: CASRRVFGPYEQYF; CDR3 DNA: TGTGCCAGCCGGCGGGTTTTTGGACCCTACGAGCAGTACTTC
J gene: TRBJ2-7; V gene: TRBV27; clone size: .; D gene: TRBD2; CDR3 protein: CASSSGSGRALYEQYF; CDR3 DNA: TGTGCCAGCAGTTCCGGTAGCGGGAGGGCCCTCTACGAGCAGTACTTC
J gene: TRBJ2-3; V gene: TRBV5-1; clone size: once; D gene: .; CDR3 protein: CASSLLFRDTDTQYF; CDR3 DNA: TGCGCCAGCAGCTTGCTTTTCCGGGACACAGATACGCAGTATTTT
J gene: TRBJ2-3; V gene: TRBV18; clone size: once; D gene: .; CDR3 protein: CASSLTLQIRQYF; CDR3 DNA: TGTGCCAGCTCACTCACCTTGCAGATACGGCAGTATTTT
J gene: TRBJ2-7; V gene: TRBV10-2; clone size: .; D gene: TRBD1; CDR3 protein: CASRTGQAVEQYF; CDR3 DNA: TGCGCCAGCAGGACGGGACAGGCGGTCGAGCAGTACTTC
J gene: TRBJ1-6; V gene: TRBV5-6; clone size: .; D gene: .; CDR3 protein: CASSSGTYNSPLHF; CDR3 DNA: TGTGCCAGCAGCTCCGGGACCTATAATTCACCCCTCCACTTT
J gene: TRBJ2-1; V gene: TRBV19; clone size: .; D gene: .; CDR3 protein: CASRQPGLPSYNEQFF; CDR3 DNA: TGTGCCAGTAGACAACCGGGACTCCCATCCTACAATGAGCAGTTCTTC
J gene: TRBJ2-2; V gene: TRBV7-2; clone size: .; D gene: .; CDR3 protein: CASSVLGLPGELFF; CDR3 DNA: TGTGCCAGCAGCGTACTTGGACTACCCGGGGAGCTGTTTTTT
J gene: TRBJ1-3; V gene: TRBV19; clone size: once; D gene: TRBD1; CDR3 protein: CAGWDSSGNTIYF; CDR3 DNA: TGTGCCGGATGGGACAGCTCTGGAAACACCATATATTTT
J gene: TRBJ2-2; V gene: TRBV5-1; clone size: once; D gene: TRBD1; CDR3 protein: CASSLKGAFSGELFF; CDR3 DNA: TGCGCCAGCAGCTTGAAGGGGGCGTTTTCCGGGGAGCTGTTTTTT
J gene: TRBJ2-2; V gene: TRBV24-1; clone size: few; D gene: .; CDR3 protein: CATTASYTGELFF; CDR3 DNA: TGTGCCACTACCGCGAGTTACACCGGGGAGCTGTTTTTT
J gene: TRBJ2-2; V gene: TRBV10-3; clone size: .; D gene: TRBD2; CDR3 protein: CAIRGTSRSTGELFF; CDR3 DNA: TGTGCCATCAGGGGGACTAGCCGGAGTACCGGGGAGCTGTTTTTT
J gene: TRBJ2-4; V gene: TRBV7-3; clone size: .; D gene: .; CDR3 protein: CASSLTVSGAKNIQYF; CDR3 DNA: TGTGCCAGCAGCTTAACGGTTAGCGGAGCCAAAAACATTCAGTACTTC
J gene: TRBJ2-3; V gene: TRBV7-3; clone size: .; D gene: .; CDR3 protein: CASSQGGGTDTQYF; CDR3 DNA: TGTGCCAGCTCCCAAGGGGGGGGCACAGATACGCAGTATTTT
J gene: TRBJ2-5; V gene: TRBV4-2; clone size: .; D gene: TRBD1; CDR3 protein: CASSRDGGQAETQYF; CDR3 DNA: TGTGCCAGCAGCCGGGATGGGGGACAGGCAGAGACCCAGTACTTC
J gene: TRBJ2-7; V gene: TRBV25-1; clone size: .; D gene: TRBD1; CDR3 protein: CASSESGTGDHEQYF; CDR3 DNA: TGTGCCAGCAGTGAATCGGGGACAGGGGACCACGAGCAGTACTTC
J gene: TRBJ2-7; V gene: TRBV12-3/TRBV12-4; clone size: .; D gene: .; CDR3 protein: CASRRTGTVEQYF; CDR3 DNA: TGTGCCAGCAGGCGGACGGGAACGGTCGAGCAGTACTTC
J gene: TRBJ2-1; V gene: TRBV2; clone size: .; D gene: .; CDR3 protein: CASIRTVSSYNEQFF; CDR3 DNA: TGTGCCAGCATCCGGACTGTGAGCTCCTACAATGAGCAGTTCTTC
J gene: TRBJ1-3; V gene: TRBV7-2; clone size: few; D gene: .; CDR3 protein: CASSSQGGVISGNTIYF; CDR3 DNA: TGTGCCAGCAGCTCCCAAGGGGGGGTCATCTCTGGAAACACCATATATTTT
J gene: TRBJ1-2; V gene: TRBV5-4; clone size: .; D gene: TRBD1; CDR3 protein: CASRPGGPNYGYTF; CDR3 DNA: TGTGCCAGCAGGCCAGGGGGCCCTAACTATGGCTACACCTTC
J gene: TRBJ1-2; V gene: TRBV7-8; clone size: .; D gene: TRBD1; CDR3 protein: CASSQTGYGYTF; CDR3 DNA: TGTGCCAGCAGCCAGACAGGGTATGGCTACACCTTC
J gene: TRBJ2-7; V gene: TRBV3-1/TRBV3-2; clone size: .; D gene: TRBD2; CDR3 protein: CASSPWDYSYEQYF; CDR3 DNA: TGTGCCAGCAGCCCGTGGGACTACTCCTACGAGCAGTACTTC
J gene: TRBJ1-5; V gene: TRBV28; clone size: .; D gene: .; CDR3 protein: CASSSVNQPQHF; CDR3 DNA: TGTGCCAGCAGTTCGGTCAATCAGCCCCAGCATTTT
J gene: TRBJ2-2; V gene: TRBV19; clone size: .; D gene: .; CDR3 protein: CASSDRGNTGELFF; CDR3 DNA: TGTGCCAGTAGTGATCGGGGTAACACCGGGGAGCTGTTTTTT
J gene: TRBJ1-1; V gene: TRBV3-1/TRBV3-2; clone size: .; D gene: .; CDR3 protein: CASSQDETDTEAFF; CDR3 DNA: TGTGCCAGCAGCCAAGATGAAACAGACACTGAAGCTTTCTTT
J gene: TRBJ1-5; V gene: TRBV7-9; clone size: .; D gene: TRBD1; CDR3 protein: CASSQDRGTQPQHF; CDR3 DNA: TGTGCCAGCAGCCAGGACAGGGGGACCCAGCCCCAGCATTTT
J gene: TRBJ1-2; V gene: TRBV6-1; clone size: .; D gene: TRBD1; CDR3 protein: CASSDPGQGVYGYTF; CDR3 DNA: TGTGCCAGCAGTGATCCGGGACAGGGGGTCTATGGCTACACCTTC
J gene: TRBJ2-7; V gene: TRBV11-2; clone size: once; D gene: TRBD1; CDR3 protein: CASSRTGPDEQYF; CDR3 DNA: TGTGCCAGCAGCCGGACAGGGCCCGACGAGCAGTACTTC
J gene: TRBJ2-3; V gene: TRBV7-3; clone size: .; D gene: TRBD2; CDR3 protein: CASSTGGFGDTQYF; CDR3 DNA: TGTGCCAGCAGCACCGGGGGGTTCGGAGATACGCAGTATTTT
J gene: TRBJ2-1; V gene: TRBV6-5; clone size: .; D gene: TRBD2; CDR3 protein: CASSLISGSYNEQFF; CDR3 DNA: TGTGCCAGCAGTTTGATTAGCGGGAGCTACAATGAGCAGTTCTTC
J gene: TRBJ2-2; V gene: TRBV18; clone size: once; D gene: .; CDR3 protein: CASSPARGTGELFF; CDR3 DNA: TGTGCCAGCTCACCAGCGCGGGGCACCGGGGAGCTGTTTTTT
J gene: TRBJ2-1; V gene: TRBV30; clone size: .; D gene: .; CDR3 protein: CAWRTTYNEQFF; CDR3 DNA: TGTGCCTGGAGGACTACCTACAATGAGCAGTTCTTC
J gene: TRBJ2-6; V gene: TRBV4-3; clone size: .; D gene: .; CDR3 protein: CASSQVLSGANVLTF; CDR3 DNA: TGCGCCAGCAGCCAAGTTCTCTCTGGGGCCAACGTCCTGACTTTC
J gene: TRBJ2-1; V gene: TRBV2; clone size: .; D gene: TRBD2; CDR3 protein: CASSESLLSGRYYNEQFF; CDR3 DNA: TGTGCCAGCAGTGAATCACTGCTTAGCGGGAGGTACTACAATGAGCAGTTCTTC
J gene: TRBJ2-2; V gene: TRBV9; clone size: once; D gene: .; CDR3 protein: CASSSTANTGELFF; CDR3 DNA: TGTGCCAGCAGCTCCACAGCGAACACCGGGGAGCTGTTTTTT
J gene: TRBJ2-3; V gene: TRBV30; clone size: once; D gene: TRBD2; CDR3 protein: CAWNLAGGPGTQYF; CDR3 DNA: TGTGCCTGGAACTTAGCGGGAGGGCCGGGTACGCAGTATTTT
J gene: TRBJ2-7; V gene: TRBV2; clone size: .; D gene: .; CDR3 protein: CASSDWTDSYEQYF; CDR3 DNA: TGTGCCAGCAGTGACTGGACTGACTCCTACGAGCAGTACTTC
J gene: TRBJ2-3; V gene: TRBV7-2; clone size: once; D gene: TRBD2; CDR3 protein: CASSLVAGGITDTQYF; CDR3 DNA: TGTGCCAGCAGCTTAGTTGCGGGAGGGATCACAGATACGCAGTATTTT
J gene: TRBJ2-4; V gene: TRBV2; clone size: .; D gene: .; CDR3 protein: CASGAGNPKNIQYF; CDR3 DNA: TGTGCCAGCGGGGCAGGGAATCCCAAAAACATTCAGTACTTC
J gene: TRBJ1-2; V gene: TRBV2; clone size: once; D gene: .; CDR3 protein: CASSGSGGLDNYGYTF; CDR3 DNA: TGTGCCAGCAGCGGTTCGGGGGGGCTGGATAACTATGGCTACACCTTC
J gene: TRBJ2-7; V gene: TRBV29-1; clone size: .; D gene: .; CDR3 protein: CSVEQGMGEQYF; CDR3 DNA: TGCAGCGTTGAACAGGGCATGGGCGAGCAGTACTTC
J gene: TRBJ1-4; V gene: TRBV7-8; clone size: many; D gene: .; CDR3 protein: CASSLGHGEDEKLFF; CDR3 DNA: TGTGCCAGCAGCTTAGGACACGGGGAGGATGAAAAACTGTTTTTT
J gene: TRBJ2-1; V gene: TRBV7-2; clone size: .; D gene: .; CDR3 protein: CASSSGEDWYEQFF; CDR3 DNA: TGTGCCAGCAGCTCCGGGGAGGATTGGTATGAGCAGTTCTTC
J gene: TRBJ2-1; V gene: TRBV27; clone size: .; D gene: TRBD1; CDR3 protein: CASEAGTGNYNEQFF; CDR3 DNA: TGTGCCAGCGAGGCCGGGACAGGGAACTACAATGAGCAGTTCTTC
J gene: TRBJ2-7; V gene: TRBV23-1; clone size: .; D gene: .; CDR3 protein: CASSPPKEVRIATYEQYF; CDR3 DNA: TGCGCCAGCAGTCCCCCGAAGGAGGTTCGAATAGCGACCTACGAGCAGTACTTC
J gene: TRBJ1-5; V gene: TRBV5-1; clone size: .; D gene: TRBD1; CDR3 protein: CASSIGTDSNQPQHF; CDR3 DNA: TGCGCCAGCAGCATCGGGACAGATAGCAATCAGCCCCAGCATTTT
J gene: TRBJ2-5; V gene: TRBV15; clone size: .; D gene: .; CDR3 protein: CATSRRGLDQETQYF; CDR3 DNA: TGTGCCACCAGCAGGCGTGGACTTGACCAAGAGACCCAGTACTTC
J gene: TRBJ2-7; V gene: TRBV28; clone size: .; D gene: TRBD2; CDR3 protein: CASSYPGLGNEQYF; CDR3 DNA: TGTGCCAGCAGTTACCCGGGACTAGGCAACGAGCAGTACTTC
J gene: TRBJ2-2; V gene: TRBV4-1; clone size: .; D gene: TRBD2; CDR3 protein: CASREGSAGRTGELFF; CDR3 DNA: TGCGCCAGCAGGGAAGGGTCAGCGGGAAGAACCGGGGAGCTGTTTTTT
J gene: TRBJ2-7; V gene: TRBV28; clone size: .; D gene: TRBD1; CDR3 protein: CASRFTGGTSYEQYF; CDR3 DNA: TGTGCCAGCAGATTTACAGGGGGCACCTCCTACGAGCAGTACTTC